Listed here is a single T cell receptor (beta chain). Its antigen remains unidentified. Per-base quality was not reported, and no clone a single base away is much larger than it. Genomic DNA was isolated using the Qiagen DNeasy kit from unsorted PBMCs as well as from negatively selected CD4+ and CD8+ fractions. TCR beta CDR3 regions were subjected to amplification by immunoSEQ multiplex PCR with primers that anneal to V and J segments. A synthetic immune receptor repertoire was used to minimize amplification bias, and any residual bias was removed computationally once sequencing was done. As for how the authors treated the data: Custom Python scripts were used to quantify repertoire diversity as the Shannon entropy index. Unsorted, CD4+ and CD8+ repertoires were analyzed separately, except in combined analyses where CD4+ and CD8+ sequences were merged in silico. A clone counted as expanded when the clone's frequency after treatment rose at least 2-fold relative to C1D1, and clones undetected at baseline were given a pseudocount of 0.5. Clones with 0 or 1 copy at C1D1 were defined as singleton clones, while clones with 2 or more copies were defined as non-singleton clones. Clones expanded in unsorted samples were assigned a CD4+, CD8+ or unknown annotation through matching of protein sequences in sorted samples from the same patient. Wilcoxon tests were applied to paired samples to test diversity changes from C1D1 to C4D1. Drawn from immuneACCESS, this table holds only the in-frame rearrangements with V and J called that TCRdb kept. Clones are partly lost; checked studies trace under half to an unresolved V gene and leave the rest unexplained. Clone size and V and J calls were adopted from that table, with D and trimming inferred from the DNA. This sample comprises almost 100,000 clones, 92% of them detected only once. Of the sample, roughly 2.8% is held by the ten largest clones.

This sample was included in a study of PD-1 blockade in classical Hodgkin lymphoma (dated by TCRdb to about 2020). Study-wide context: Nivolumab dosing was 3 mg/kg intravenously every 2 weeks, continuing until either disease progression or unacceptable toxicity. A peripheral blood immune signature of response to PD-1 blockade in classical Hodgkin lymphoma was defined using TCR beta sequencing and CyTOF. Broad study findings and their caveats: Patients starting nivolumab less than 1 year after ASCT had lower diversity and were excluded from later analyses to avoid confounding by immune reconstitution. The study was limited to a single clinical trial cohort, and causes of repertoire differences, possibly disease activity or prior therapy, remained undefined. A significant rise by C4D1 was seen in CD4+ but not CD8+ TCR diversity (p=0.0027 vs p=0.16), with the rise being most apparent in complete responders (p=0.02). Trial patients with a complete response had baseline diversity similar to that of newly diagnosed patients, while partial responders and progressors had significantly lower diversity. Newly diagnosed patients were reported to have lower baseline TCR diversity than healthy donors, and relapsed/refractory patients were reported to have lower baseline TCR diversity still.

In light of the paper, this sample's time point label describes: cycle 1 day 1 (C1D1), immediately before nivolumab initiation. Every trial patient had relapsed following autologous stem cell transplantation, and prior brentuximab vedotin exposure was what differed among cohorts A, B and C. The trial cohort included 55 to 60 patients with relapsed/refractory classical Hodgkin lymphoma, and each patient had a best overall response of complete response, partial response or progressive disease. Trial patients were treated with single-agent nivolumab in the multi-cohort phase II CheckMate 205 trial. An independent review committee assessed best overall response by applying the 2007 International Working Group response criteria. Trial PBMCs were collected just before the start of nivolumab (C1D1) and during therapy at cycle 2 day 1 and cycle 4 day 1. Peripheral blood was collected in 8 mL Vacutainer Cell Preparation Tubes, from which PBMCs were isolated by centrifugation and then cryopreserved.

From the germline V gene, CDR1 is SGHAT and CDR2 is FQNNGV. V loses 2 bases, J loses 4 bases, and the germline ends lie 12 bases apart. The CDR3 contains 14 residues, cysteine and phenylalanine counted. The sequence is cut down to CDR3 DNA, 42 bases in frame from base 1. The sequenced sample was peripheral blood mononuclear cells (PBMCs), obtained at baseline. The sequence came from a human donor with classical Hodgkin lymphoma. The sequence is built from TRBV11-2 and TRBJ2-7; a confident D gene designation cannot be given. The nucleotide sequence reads TGTGCCAGCAGCTTATCGGGCAGGTCGTACGAGCAGTACTTC. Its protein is CASSLSGRSYEQYF.